This T cell receptor beta chain was sequenced for a study of identical twins. The V and J ends lost 6 bases and 6 bases respectively, with 15 bases between them. CDR3 length equals 14 residues. The germline V gene encodes CDR1 MDHEN and CDR2 SYDVKM. With template switching, a universal primer site was added, and the cDNA carried unique molecular identifiers. TCRdb re-derived calls from the 5' RACE reads in MiXCR, one entry per CDR3 protein. The top ten clones hold about 1.9% of a sample with 200,000 to 250,000 distinct CDR3 sequences, more than 6.5% of them seen once. The same sample was also studied in work on yellow fever vaccine responses in identical twins. As that report states: Vaccine-induced T cell responses in twins were reportedly observed to appear partly convergent, partly personalized.

Material for sequencing was memory (CD45RO+) T cells sorted from blood. The rearrangement links TRBV28 to TRBJ2-4; either TRBD1 or TRBD2 may fit D (5 bases each). This clonotype was obtained from a young woman in good health. For the CDR3, the DNA is TGTGCCAGCAGCAGGGACGGCCTTCTAAACATTCAGTACTTC. Protein product: CASSRDGLLNIQYF.